Below are 7 T cell receptor beta chains sequenced from a single sample in a study of blood T cell repertoires in COVID-19. Clones were sequenced by immunoSEQ multiplex PCR, and TCRdb holds only the in-frame ones, with some missing. This sample has under 200,000 clones; roughly three quarters occur once, and the top ten carry approximately 15%. The sample taken for sequencing was peripheral blood. The receptor source for this set is a man in his 60s with active or convalescent COVID-19.

The V gene is TRBV19, the J gene TRBJ2-7; 7 bases line up with TRBD2. Unmatched junction bases numbered 16, after V lost 6 bases and J lost 5 bases. The CDR3 is made up of 16 amino acids. Looked up from germline, CDR1 is LNHDA and CDR2 is SQIVND (reference sequence). Written as DNA, the CDR3 is TGTGCCAGTAGCAGTTCCGGGAGGAGAGGGTCGGACGAGCAGTACTTC. It codes for CASSSSGRRGSDEQYF.

With respect to this clone: At the DNA level, this CDR3 is encoded by other sequences in the same sample as well. This chain joins TRBV7-2 and TRBJ2-7; 14 positions match TRBD2. The CDR3 runs 14 residues. Germline lookup yields CDR1 SGHTA and CDR2 FQGNSA. V lost 5 bases, J lost 4 bases, and 1 base stayed unmatched. CDR3 in amino acids: CASSGTSGSYEQYF. The DNA for the CDR3 is TGTGCCAGCAGCGGGACTAGCGGGAGTTACGAGCAGTACTTC.

The rearrangement uses TRBV6-5 and TRBJ1-3, with D possibly matching TRBD1 (6 bases). The germline gives CDR1 MNHEY, CDR2 SVGAGI. Trimming took off 6 bases at V and 0 bases at J, with 6 bases between the two ends. The CDR3 runs 13 residues. This chain's CDR3 is CASRDSSGNTIYF. The CDR3 coding sequence is TGTGCCAGCAGGGACAGCTCTGGAAACACCATATATTTT.

This clone was seen a single time. The V and J genes are TRBV5-1 and TRBJ2-3; 8 bases are a match to TRBD2. Germline values: CDR1 SGHRS, CDR2 YFSETQ. With V trimmed by 0 bases and J by 2 bases, 23 bases remained unmatched. There are 22 residues in the CDR3. CDR3 loop: CASSLAWGGRTLPAPHTDTQYF. The CDR3 coding sequence is TGCGCCAGCAGCTTGGCCTGGGGCGGGAGGACCCTCCCAGCCCCTCACACAGATACGCAGTATTTT.

The CDR3 spells CASSFRDRAYEQYF. The CDR3 DNA is TGTGCCAGCAGCTTCCGTGACAGGGCCTACGAGCAGTACTTC. This rearrangement joins TRBV5-6 to TRBJ2-7, with 7 bases identical to TRBD1. Germline V gene sequence: CDR1 SGHDT, CDR2 YYEEEE. J gave up 2 bases and V 2 bases, and 4 bases lay outside the gene matches. This CDR3 has 14 amino acids.

V is TRBV27 and J is TRBJ2-5; no reliable D call. Trimming shortened V by 4 bases and J by 2 bases, and 20 bases separated the two germline ends. Germline assignment: CDR1 MNHEY and CDR2 SMNVEV (reference sequence). The CDR3 spans 17 residues. The CDR3 protein is CASSSRPGLVLQETQYF. CDR3 nucleotides: TGTGCCAGCAGTTCCCGGCCAGGTCTGGTCTTACAAGAGACCCAGTACTTC.

The chain couples TRBV25-1 to TRBJ2-1; no clear D gene. V was pared by 0 bases and J by 1 base, with 13 bases between. Germline V gene data show CDR1 as MGHDK and CDR2 as SYGVNS. CDR3 length: 17 residues. The CDR3 is CASSEYKTPLSYNEQFF. The CDR3 bases are TGTGCCAGCAGTGAATATAAGACTCCGTTATCCTACAATGAGCAGTTCTTC.